The next 18 T cell receptor beta chains were all read from a single sample in a study of blood T cell repertoires in COVID-19 (dated by TCRdb to the early 2020s). Library prep was done by the immunoSEQ multiplex PCR assay. Drawn from immuneACCESS, this table holds only the in-frame rearrangements with V and J called that TCRdb kept. Clones are partly lost; checked studies trace under half to an unresolved V gene and leave the rest unexplained. In all, the sample holds some 170,000 clones, and approximately 85% of those were seen once. The top ten constitute 5% to 7.5% of the sample. Sequenced material: PBMCs or T cells enriched from blood (not recorded which). The source of these receptors is a man aged 35 to 55 who had recovered from COVID-19.

This chain joins TRBV10-3 and TRBJ2-3, with D perhaps TRBD2 (5 bases). The germline gives CDR1 ENHRY, CDR2 SYGVKD. Between the trimmed V and J ends, which lost 8 bases and 2 bases, there was a span of 20 bases. The CDR3 sequence is 16 residues long. CDR3: CAIGRKRTGITDTQYF. The CDR3, as DNA: TGTGCCATCGGCAGGAAAAGGACGGGAATCACAGATACGCAGTATTTT.

This chain uses TRBV9 with TRBJ2-7; 9 bases are a match to TRBD1. CDR1 is SGDLS, CDR2 YYNGEE, per germline. CDR3 length equals 15 residues. The junction had 9 bases not matched to a gene; V was cut back by 4 bases and J by 4 bases. The CDR3 protein is CASSPRTGGIYEQYF. CDR3 bases: TGTGCCAGCAGCCCTAGAACAGGGGGCATTTACGAGCAGTACTTC.

The gene calls are TRBV5-1 and TRBJ1-4; TRBD1 is a possible D gene (5 bases). The CDR3 is made up of 15 amino acids. V shed 0 bases and J shed 2 bases, with 8 bases lying between them. The germline V gene has CDR1 SGHRS and CDR2 YFSETQ. CDR3 in DNA: TGCGCCAGCAGCTTGGTCGGGGGGACTAATGAAAAACTGTTTTTT. Amino acid sequence: CASSLVGGTNEKLFF.

This clone has a handful of counts. The chain has TRBV4-1 and TRBJ2-2, with 8 bases lining up with TRBD1. From germline, CDR1 is MGHRA and CDR2 YSYEKL. This CDR3 spans 20 amino acids. V gave up 1 base and J gave up 2 bases; unmatched junction bases: 15. This CDR3 reads CASSQVRKYDRGINTGELFF. CDR3 bases: TGCGCCAGCAGCCAAGTGCGAAAGTACGACAGGGGAATTAACACCGGGGAGCTGTTTTTT.

The gene calls are TRBV4-1 and TRBJ1-2; D ambiguous. With 0 bases removed from V and 0 bases from J, the gap between germline ends came to 8 bases. The CDR3 spans 15 residues. Germline lookup yields CDR1 MGHRA and CDR2 YSYEKL. In nucleotides, the CDR3 is TGCGCCAGCAGCCAAGATCTTAGAGCTAACTATGGCTACACCTTC. This gives the protein CASSQDLRANYGYTF.

The chain joins TRBV3-1 (or the pseudogene TRBV3-2) to TRBJ1-2; 10 bases are a match to TRBD1. This CDR3 region has 13 residues. V was clipped by 3 bases and J by 8 bases; unmatched bases: 3. Looked up from germline, CDR1 is LGHDT and CDR2 is YNNKEL (reference sequence). The CDR3 loop reads CASSQTGGEGYTF. The CDR3 DNA follows: TGTGCCAGCAGCCAGACAGGGGGCGAAGGCTACACCTTC.

The chain carries TRBV6-4 and TRBJ1-6; unclear D gene. V shed 3 bases and J shed 7 bases, with 7 bases lying between them. The CDR3 contains 13 residues. CDR1 MRHNA and CDR2 SNTAGT come from the germline V gene. The CDR3 nucleotides are TGTGCCAGCAGTGAACTTTTAAATTCACCCCTCCACTTT. Its protein is CASSELLNSPLHF.

The CDR3 sequence is CASASPGLGETQYF. As DNA, the CDR3 is TGTGCCAGCGCCTCACCGGGACTAGGGGAGACCCAGTACTTC. This rearrangement joins TRBV5-4 to TRBJ2-5, with 8 bases aligning to TRBD2. Germline CDR1 and CDR2: SGHNT and YYREEE (reference sequence). CDR3 length: 14 amino acids. V shed 7 bases and J 5 bases; nucleotides not matched to a gene: 10.

The chain uses TRBV5-1 and TRBJ2-2; TRBD1 agrees at 8 bases. The CDR3 sequence is 16 residues long. Germline loops: CDR1 SGHRS, CDR2 YFSETQ. Trimming took 4 bases from V and 2 from J; bases not matched to a gene: 7. This chain's CDR3 is CASSPNGQGNTGELFF. The CDR3 nucleotides read TGCGCCAGCAGCCCAAACGGACAGGGTAACACCGGGGAGCTGTTTTTT.

V is TRBV20-1 and J is TRBJ2-2, with TRBD1 matching over 7 bases. The germline V gene has CDR1 DFQATT and CDR2 SNEGSKA (reference sequence). The CDR3 runs 15 residues. V lost 3 bases, J lost 2 bases, and 6 bases stayed unmatched. The DNA for the CDR3 is TGCAGTGCTAGTAAGGGACAGTTAAACACCGGGGAGCTGTTTTTT. This gives the protein CSASKGQLNTGELFF.

This CDR3 is CASSGLAGGGGEQFF. In nucleotides, the CDR3 is TGCGCCAGCAGTGGGCTAGCGGGCGGAGGCGGTGAGCAGTTCTTC. The gene calls are TRBV10-1 and TRBJ2-1, with TRBD2 matching 8 bases. The V segment lost 4 bases and the J segment 9 bases; nucleotides outside the gene matches: 11. Germline CDR1 WNHNN, CDR2 SYGVQD (reference sequence). The CDR3 loop spans 15 amino acids.

The chain carries TRBV11-3 and TRBJ2-3; maybe TRBD2 (6 bases). The germline V and J ends were trimmed by 4 bases and 2 bases, with 13 bases remaining between them. In germline, CDR1 is SGHNT, CDR2 YENEEA. The CDR3 runs to 15 residues. CDR3 nucleotides: TGTGCCAGCAGCTCGGTCGGGGGACCCACAGATACGCAGTATTTT. This sequence encodes CASSSVGGPTDTQYF.

This clone has just one count. The V call is TRBV28, the J call TRBJ2-1, with TRBD1 as a possible D gene (5 bases). The CDR3 runs to 15 residues. Germline CDR1 MDHEN, CDR2 SYDVKM. V was shortened by 4 bases and J by 2 bases, with 12 bases between the two germline ends. CDR3 nucleotides: TGTGCCAGCAGTTCGGCCAGGGCAACCTACAATGAGCAGTTCTTC. It specifies CASSSARATYNEQFF.

This chain uses TRBV5-1 with TRBJ2-7, with D unclear. The V gene lost 4 bases and the J gene lost 3 bases, with 8 bases spanning the gap. The CDR3 extends over 12 amino acids. Looked up from germline, CDR1 is SGHRS and CDR2 is YFSETQ. The CDR3 here is CASSQNSYEQYF. In nucleotides, the CDR3 is TGCGCCAGCAGCCAGAACAGCTACGAGCAGTACTTC.

The DNA of the CDR3 is TGTGCCAGCAGGGGAGTGGGATATGGCTACACCTTC. It translates to CASRGVGYGYTF. The V gene is TRBV12-3 or TRBV12-4, the J gene TRBJ1-2; D ambiguous. V dropped 6 bases and J dropped 5 bases, with 10 bases sitting between them. The CDR3 length is 12 residues.

Comment on this clone: The same CDR3 also results from other DNA sequences found in this sample. The rearrangement links TRBV19 to TRBJ1-5; tentative D call: TRBD1 (6 bases). With 4 bases removed from V and 1 base from J, the gap between germline ends came to 8 bases. The CDR3 has 14 amino acids. Germline V CDR1 and CDR2: LNHDA, SQIVND (reference sequence). DNA of the CDR3: TGTGCCAGTAGTACAACAGGGAGCAATCAGCCCCAGCATTTT. Translation gives CASSTTGSNQPQHF.

This chain links TRBV7-3 with TRBJ2-6, with a weak D call TRBD1 (5 bases). There are 14 residues in the CDR3. CDR1 is SGHTA and CDR2 is FQGTGA in the germline V gene. V lost 4 bases, J lost 2 bases, and 6 bases lay in between. CDR3 loop: CASSSTAGANVLTF. DNA for the CDR3: TGTGCCAGCAGCTCGACAGCTGGGGCCAACGTCCTGACTTTC.

J is TRBJ1-6 and V is TRBV27, with TRBD1 identical over 10 bases. The trim removed 6 bases at V and 9 bases at J, leaving 2 bases unmatched. Per the germline V gene, CDR1 is MNHEY and CDR2 is SMNVEV (reference sequence). The CDR3 length is 13 residues. The CDR3 sequence is CASRWTGGSPLHF. DNA of the CDR3: TGTGCCAGCAGGTGGACAGGGGGTTCACCCCTCCACTTT.